The clone carrying this T cell receptor (beta chain) was picked up many times. Its antigen remains unidentified. Trimming removed 2 bases at V and 1 base at J, with 12 bases between. In germline, CDR1 is GTSNPN, CDR2 SVGIG (reference sequence). CDR3 length: 15 amino acids. Diagnosing involved the use of clinical symptoms, serum thyroxine and TRAb, thyroid ultrasound and orbital computed tomography. Using around 10 ml of fresh peripheral blood, PBMCs were prepared. The data are from a study of T cells in Graves' hyperthyroidism and ophthalmopathy. General study points: Most expanded thyroid clonotypes above 0.001 recurred in blood.

The TCR beta CDR3 regions underwent amplification using RNA transcripts as the source. First-round RT-PCR targeting the TCR CDR3 was performed with the HTBI primer set. TCRdb itself ran the multiplex PCR reads through MiXCR, one entry per CDR3 protein. Altogether approximately 400,000 distinct CDR3 sequences are present, about 14% being singletons, with the ten largest covering 20%. The sample comprised blood. This chain links TRBV30 with TRBJ1-5; no definite D call. This sequence was found in a woman aged 25-40 years with Graves' ophthalmopathy. The CDR3 DNA reads as TGTGCCTGGAGTCCTCCTGACAAGAGCAATCAGCCCCAGCATTTT. The encoded protein is CAWSPPDKSNQPQHF. Complete variable domain (other parts from reference TRBV30 and TRBJ1-5): SQTIHQWPATLVQPVGSPLSLECTVEGTSNPNLYWYRQAAGRGLQLLFYSVGIGQISSEVPQNLSASRPQDRQFILSSKKLLLSDSGFYLCAWSPPDKSNQPQHFGDGTRLSIL.